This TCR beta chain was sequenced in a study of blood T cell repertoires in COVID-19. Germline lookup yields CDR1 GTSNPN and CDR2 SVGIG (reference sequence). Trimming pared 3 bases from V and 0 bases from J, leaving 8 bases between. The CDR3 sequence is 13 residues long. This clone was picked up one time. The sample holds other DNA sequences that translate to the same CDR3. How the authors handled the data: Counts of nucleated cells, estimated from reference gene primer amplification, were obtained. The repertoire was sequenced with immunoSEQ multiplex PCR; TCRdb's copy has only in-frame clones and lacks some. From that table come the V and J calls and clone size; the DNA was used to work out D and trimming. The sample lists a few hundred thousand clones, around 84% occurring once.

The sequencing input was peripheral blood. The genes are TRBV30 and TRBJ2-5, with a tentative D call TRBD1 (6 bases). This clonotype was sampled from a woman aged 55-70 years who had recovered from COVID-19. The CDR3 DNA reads TGTGCCTGGAGCCGGGACAACCAAGAGACCCAGTACTTC. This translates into CAWSRDNQETQYF.